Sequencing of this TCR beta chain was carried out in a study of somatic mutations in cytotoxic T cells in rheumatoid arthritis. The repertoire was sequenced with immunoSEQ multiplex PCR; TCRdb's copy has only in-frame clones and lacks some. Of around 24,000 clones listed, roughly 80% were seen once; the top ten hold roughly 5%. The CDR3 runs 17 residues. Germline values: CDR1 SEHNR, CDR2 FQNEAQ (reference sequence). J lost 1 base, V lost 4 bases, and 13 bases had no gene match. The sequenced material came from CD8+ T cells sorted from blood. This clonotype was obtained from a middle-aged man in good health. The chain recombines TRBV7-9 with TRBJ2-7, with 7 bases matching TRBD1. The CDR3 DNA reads TGTGCCAGCAGCTCCAACAGGGGAGAGGTCGAATCCTACGAGCAGTACTTC. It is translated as CASSSNRGEVESYEQYF.